What follows are 17 T cell receptor beta chains derived from one specimen sequenced in a study of CD8 T cells in Susac syndrome. Reverse transcription of roughly 0.5 to 1 ug RNA used random hexamers. One entry per CDR3 protein results from TCRdb running MiXCR on the immunoSEQ multiplex PCR reads. The data contain around 300,000 distinct CDR3 sequences, 85% of them singletons. Sequenced material: CD8+ T cells from PBMCs. The source is a human donor with multiple sclerosis.

This sequence joins TRBV3-1 and TRBJ2-7, with 9 nucleotides matching TRBD1. V shed 3 bases and J 0 bases; nucleotides not matched to a gene: 6. The CDR3 has 16 residues. From germline, CDR1 is LGHDT and CDR2 YNNKEL (reference sequence). The CDR3 reads CASSHADRGLSYEQYF. The DNA for the CDR3 is TGTGCCAGCAGCCATGCGGACAGGGGCCTCTCCTACGAGCAGTACTTC.

The rearrangement joins TRBV30 to TRBJ2-1; 10 nucleotides agree with TRBD2. The CDR3 contains 16 residues. J gave up 2 bases and V 3 bases, and 7 bases lay outside the gene matches. Germline values: CDR1 GTSNPN, CDR2 SVGIG (reference sequence). The DNA for the CDR3 is TGTGCCTGGAGAGAATTAGCGGGAGGACCCTACAATGAGCAGTTCTTC. Translated, it gives CAWRELAGGPYNEQFF.

This chain joins TRBV27 and TRBJ1-1; TRBD1 matches at 7 bases. The germline V gene has CDR1 MNHEY and CDR2 SMNVEV (reference sequence). The V gene end was trimmed by 5 bases and the J gene end by 0 bases; junction bases not matched to a gene: 15. CDR3 size: 18 residues. Written as DNA, the CDR3 is TGTGCCAGCAGTCTGAGTAGAACAGGGGAAGGGGTGAACACTGAAGCTTTCTTT. Amino acids: CASSLSRTGEGVNTEAFF.

DNA of the CDR3: TGTGCCAGTAGTATCCTCCAGGGGGGCCCTGAAGCTTTCTTT. It encodes CASSILQGGPEAFF. The gene calls are TRBV19 and TRBJ1-1; 7 positions match TRBD1. Germline CDR1 reads LNHDA; CDR2 reads SQIVND (reference sequence). The V and J ends lost 3 bases and 6 bases, in that order; junction bases with no gene match: 7. This CDR3 region has 14 residues.

In its sample, this clonotype was seen once. This CDR3 is CASSFGLNREVIMAGANVLTF. The CDR3 nucleotides are TGTGCCAGCAGCTTTGGTCTGAACAGGGAAGTAATAATGGCTGGGGCCAACGTCCTGACTTTC. The rearrangement uses TRBV11-1 and TRBJ2-6, with D maybe TRBD1 (6 bases). V was pared by 3 bases and J by 2 bases, with 26 bases between. The CDR3 spans 21 residues. CDR1 is SGHAT, CDR2 FQDESV, per germline (reference sequence).

The chain joins TRBV28 to TRBJ1-5, with a possible D match to TRBD1 (5 bases). The V end lost 8 bases, the J end lost 0 bases, and 8 bases lay between the germline ends. The CDR3 runs 13 residues. Per germline, CDR1 MDHEN and CDR2 SYDVKM. This CDR3 is CASLGVSNQPQHF. The CDR3 nucleotides read TGTGCCAGCCTGGGGGTTAGCAATCAGCCCCAGCATTTT.

V and J are TRBV9 and TRBJ2-1; 7 positions agree with TRBD2. The CDR3 sequence is 16 residues long. Germline-derived CDR1 and CDR2 are SGDLS and YYNGEE. The ends lost 4 bases at V and 8 bases at J; junction bases unmatched: 15. CDR3: CASSSYLAGEIYEQFF. CDR3 sequence (DNA): TGTGCCAGCAGCTCATATCTGGCGGGGGAGATATATGAGCAGTTCTTC.

The chain joins TRBV28 to TRBJ1-5; D not resolved. From germline, CDR1 is MDHEN and CDR2 SYDVKM. This CDR3 contains 11 residues. Deletions cut 6 bases from V and 6 bases from J, with 6 bases between. This CDR3 is CASSTSQPQHF. The DNA of the CDR3 is TGTGCCAGCAGCACAAGTCAGCCCCAGCATTTT.

V gene TRBV7-9 combines with J gene TRBJ1-2, with 7 nucleotides matching TRBD1. Germline values: CDR1 SEHNR, CDR2 FQNEAQ (reference sequence). The V segment lost 7 bases and the J segment 8 bases; nucleotides outside the gene matches: 10. The CDR3 extends over 13 amino acids. CDR3 sequence: CASNYRGMRGYTF. CDR3 nucleotides: TGTGCCAGCAACTACAGGGGTATGAGAGGCTACACCTTC.

This chain uses TRBV30 with TRBJ1-3; D not certain. Looked up from germline, CDR1 is GTSNPN and CDR2 is SVGIG (reference sequence). With 2 bases removed from V and 3 bases from J, the gap between germline ends came to 11 bases. The CDR3 totals 14 residues. The CDR3 is CAWSPGILGNTIYF. CDR3 DNA sequence: TGTGCCTGGAGTCCCGGAATACTTGGAAACACCATATATTTT.

Only one count was recorded for this clonotype. V gene TRBV4-3 combines with J gene TRBJ2-1; 7 nucleotides match TRBD1. The CDR3 sequence is 16 residues long. CDR1 and CDR2 (germline): LGHNA, YSLEER. Losses at the gene ends were 4 bases for V and 4 bases for J; bases not matched to a gene: 10. The CDR3 loop is CASSLSGQPLYNEQFF. In nucleotides, the CDR3 is TGCGCCAGCAGCCTTTCGGGACAGCCTCTTTACAATGAGCAGTTCTTC.

The chain links TRBV28 to TRBJ2-1; 10 positions agree with TRBD2. V shed 6 bases and J 4 bases; nucleotides not matched to a gene: 6. This CDR3 region has 15 residues. Germline V gene lookup returns CDR1 MDHEN and CDR2 SYDVKM. DNA for the CDR3: TGTGCCAGCAGGCAGACTAGCGGGTCTTACAATGAGCAGTTCTTC. It is translated as CASRQTSGSYNEQFF.

The CDR3 sequence is CASSSFLANTYEQYF. The CDR3 DNA reads as TGTGCCAGCAGCTCTTTCCTAGCGAACACCTACGAGCAGTACTTC. The chain couples TRBV6-2 or TRBV6-3 to TRBJ2-7; D possibly corresponds to TRBD2 (6 bases). Trimming removed 6 bases from V and 2 bases from J, with 17 bases in between. CDR1 is MNHEY, CDR2 SVGEGT, per germline. The CDR3 length is 15 residues.

This clonotype was picked up one time. This sequence joins TRBV7-9 and TRBJ2-1; D unresolved. V lost 8 bases, J lost 7 bases, and 30 bases lay in between. From germline, CDR1 is SEHNR and CDR2 FQNEAQ (reference sequence). This CDR3 is built from 18 residues. DNA for the CDR3: TGTGCCAGCGAAACAATAGACGGCGAAACTGTCCGCTTTAATGAGCAGTTCTTC. Its protein product is CASETIDGETVRFNEQFF.

The rearrangement uses TRBV11-2 and TRBJ2-3, with 9 positions matching TRBD2. V gave up 5 bases and J gave up 5 bases; unmatched junction bases: 8. This CDR3 is built from 15 residues. Germline values: CDR1 SGHAT, CDR2 FQNNGV. In DNA form, the CDR3 reads TGTGCCAGCAGCCAAGTGGGACTAGCCGGAGATACGCAGTATTTT. Translation: CASSQVGLAGDTQYF.

The sample holds one count of this clonotype. The chain combines TRBV7-9 with TRBJ2-3; D ambiguous. CDR1 and CDR2 (germline): SEHNR, FQNEAQ (reference sequence). Trimming removed 2 bases from V and 2 bases from J, with 11 bases in between. The CDR3 spans 15 residues. Here the CDR3 reads CASSLSVLLTDTQYF. CDR3 bases: TGTGCCAGCAGCTTATCAGTCCTCCTCACAGATACGCAGTATTTT.

The chain has TRBV20-1 and TRBJ1-3; possible D gene TRBD1, 5 bases. CDR1 and CDR2 (germline): DFQATT, SNEGSKA (reference sequence). The CDR3 consists of 14 residues. Trimming removed 5 bases at V and 0 bases at J, with 11 bases between. CDR3 bases: TGCAGTGCTCCAGACAGCTCCTCTGGAAACACCATATATTTT. Amino acids: CSAPDSSSGNTIYF.